This TCR beta chain emerged from a study of T cells after yellow fever vaccination. The authors made TCR cDNA by 5'RACE template switching, adding a universal primer site and UMIs. TCRdb reprocessed the 5' RACE reads with MiXCR, giving one entry per CDR3 protein. The sample has about 360,000 distinct CDR3 sequences; roughly 6.1% are singletons. General study findings and limits: After the booster, about 95% of CD4 and around nine tenths of CD8 primary-response clones were re-detected. The secondary response was weaker but peaked faster, day 5 versus 15. Sorted repertoires could include abundant contaminating clonotypes from bulk cells.

This clonotype occurred a few times. Its antigen is not known. The sample here was PBMCs, taken 5 days after the yellow fever booster vaccination. The receptor was derived from a man aged 25 to 45 who received the YFV17D yellow fever vaccine.

CDR3 coding DNA: TGTGCCAGCAGCCCGAGGGCAGTTAGAACTGAAGCTTTCTTT. This sequence encodes CASSPRAVRTEAFF. The chain carries TRBV7-2 and TRBJ1-1; the D is unclear. The germline V and J ends were trimmed by 5 bases and 5 bases, with 15 bases remaining between them. CDR3 size: 14 residues. Germline V gene lookup returns CDR1 SGHTA and CDR2 FQGNSA.